Shown below are 9 T cell receptor beta chains from a single sample sequenced in a study of patients and donors after allogeneic stem cell transplantation (TCRdb year 2020). The library was prepared using RT-PCR. These reads were obtained on a NextSeq 550. TCRdb reanalyzed the raw reads on its own, using fastp at Q25 for trimming and MiXCR for clone calling, and kept in-frame beta chains. Identical CDR3 proteins give one entry, which carries the most common genes and DNA. The sample table shows about 88,000 distinct CDR3 sequences, and 40% to 60% are seen once. The top ten constitute 50% to 75% of the sample. Sequenced sample: blood, either unsorted or a sorted T cell fraction (not recorded which). The receptors shown here come from a human donor who was either an allogeneic HSCT recipient or a stem cell or donor lymphocyte infusion donor (not recorded which). It is not recorded whose cells these are; they may come from a transplant donor.

The CDR3 bases are TGTGCCACCAGCAGAGATACAACGCAAGAGACCCAGTACTTC. Its protein is CATSRDTTQETQYF. The V and J genes are TRBV15 and TRBJ2-5, with D uncertain. V was shortened by 0 bases and J by 2 bases, with 7 bases between the two germline ends. CDR3 size: 14 residues. Germline CDR1 reads LNHNV; CDR2 reads YYDKDF (reference sequence).

This clonotype was observed once. V gene TRBV11-2 combines with J gene TRBJ2-2, with D unclear. Looked up from germline, CDR1 is SGHAT and CDR2 is FQNNGV. V lost 4 bases and J 0 bases, leaving 9 bases between the germline ends. The CDR3 length is 15 residues. CDR3 in amino acids: CASSSYAANTGELFF. The CDR3 nucleotides are TGTGCCAGCAGCTCCTACGCTGCGAACACCGGGGAGCTGTTTTTT.

The chain joins TRBV4-3 to TRBJ2-3; D is perhaps TRBD1 (7 bases). Trimming took 0 bases from V and 2 from J, leaving 12 bases between them. Germline CDR1 reads LGHNA; CDR2 reads YSLEER. CDR3 size: 16 residues. The chain's CDR3 is CASSQDSRGVTDTQYF. Written as DNA, the CDR3 is TGCGCCAGCAGCCAAGATTCCAGGGGGGTCACAGATACGCAGTATTTT.

The rearrangement links TRBV7-9 to TRBJ2-2; 7 positions match TRBD1. Trimming at V came to 1 base and at J to 9 bases, leaving 5 bases not matched to a gene. The length of the CDR3 is 14 residues. Germline V gene data show CDR1 as SEHNR and CDR2 as FQNEAQ (reference sequence). This CDR3 is CASSLGGDSWELFF. The CDR3 nucleotides read TGTGCCAGCAGCTTAGGAGGGGACAGCTGGGAGCTGTTTTTT.

A few counts support this clonotype. The V and J genes are TRBV12-3 or TRBV12-4 and TRBJ1-1; D is unclear. V shed 3 bases and J shed 0 bases, with 8 bases lying between them. The CDR3 runs to 14 residues. Here the CDR3 DNA reads TGTGCCAGCAGTTTCCCCCCCATGAACACTGAAGCTTTCTTT. Translating gives CASSFPPMNTEAFF.

This clonotype has only a few counts. The chain is built from TRBV5-1 and TRBJ1-3, with TRBD1 matching over 7 bases. V lost 5 bases to trimming and J lost 0 bases; unmatched junction nucleotides: 5. Germline values: CDR1 SGHRS, CDR2 YFSETQ. The CDR3 extends over 15 amino acids. Written as DNA, the CDR3 is TGCGCCAGCAGACCCGGGACAGACTCTGGAAACACCATATATTTT. Amino acids: CASRPGTDSGNTIYF.

The chain couples TRBV4-1 to TRBJ1-3; 10 positions agree with TRBD1. This CDR3 has 18 amino acids. Germline V lookup: CDR1 MGHRA, CDR2 YSYEKL. The J segment lost 7 bases and the V segment lost 3 bases, leaving 15 bases of the junction unmatched. The DNA for the CDR3 is TGCGCCAGCAGCCAGGGCCATCTCCCGGGACAGGGGTCGAACACCATATATTTT. Its translation: CASSQGHLPGQGSNTIYF.

This chain uses TRBV20-1 with TRBJ1-1; D perhaps matches TRBD1 (5 bases). With 7 bases removed from V and 1 base from J, the gap between germline ends came to 16 bases. Germline V gene data show CDR1 as DFQATT and CDR2 as SNEGSKA (reference sequence). The CDR3 contains 14 residues. CDR3: CSDRDHGTNTEAFF. CDR3 sequence (DNA): TGCAGTGACAGAGATCATGGGACGAACACTGAAGCTTTCTTT.

The V and J genes are TRBV7-9 and TRBJ2-3; the match to TRBD2 covers 7 bases. CDR1 and CDR2 (germline): SEHNR, FQNEAQ (reference sequence). The CDR3 sequence is 16 residues long. Germline trimming cut 4 bases from V and 2 bases from J; bases unmatched to any gene: 9. The CDR3 reads CASSWTGGPYTDTQYF. The CDR3 region has the DNA TGTGCCAGCAGCTGGACGGGGGGTCCTTACACAGATACGCAGTATTTT. Complete variable domain (other parts from reference TRBV7-9 and TRBJ2-3): DTGVSQNPRHKITKRGQNVTFRCDPISEHNRLYWYRQTLGQGPEFLTYFQNEAQLEKSRLLSDRFSAERPKGSFSTLEIQRTEQGDSAMYLCASSWTGGPYTDTQYFGPGTRLTVL.